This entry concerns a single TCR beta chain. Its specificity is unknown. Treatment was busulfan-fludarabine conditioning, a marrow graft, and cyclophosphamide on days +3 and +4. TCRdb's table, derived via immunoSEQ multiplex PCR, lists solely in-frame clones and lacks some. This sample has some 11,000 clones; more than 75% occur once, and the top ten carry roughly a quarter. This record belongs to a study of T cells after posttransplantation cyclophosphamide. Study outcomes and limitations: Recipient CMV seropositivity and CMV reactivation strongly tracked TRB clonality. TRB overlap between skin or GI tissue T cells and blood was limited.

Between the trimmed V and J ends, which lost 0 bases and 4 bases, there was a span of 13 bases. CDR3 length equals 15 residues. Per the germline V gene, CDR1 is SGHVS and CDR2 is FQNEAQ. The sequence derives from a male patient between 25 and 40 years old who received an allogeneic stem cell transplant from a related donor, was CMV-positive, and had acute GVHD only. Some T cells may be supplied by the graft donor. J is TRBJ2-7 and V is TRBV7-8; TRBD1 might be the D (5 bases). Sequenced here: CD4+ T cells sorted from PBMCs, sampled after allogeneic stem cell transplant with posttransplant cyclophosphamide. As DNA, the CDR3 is TGTGCCAGCAGCTTAGCTCTAATGGGGCCGTACGAGCAGTACTTC. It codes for CASSLALMGPYEQYF.